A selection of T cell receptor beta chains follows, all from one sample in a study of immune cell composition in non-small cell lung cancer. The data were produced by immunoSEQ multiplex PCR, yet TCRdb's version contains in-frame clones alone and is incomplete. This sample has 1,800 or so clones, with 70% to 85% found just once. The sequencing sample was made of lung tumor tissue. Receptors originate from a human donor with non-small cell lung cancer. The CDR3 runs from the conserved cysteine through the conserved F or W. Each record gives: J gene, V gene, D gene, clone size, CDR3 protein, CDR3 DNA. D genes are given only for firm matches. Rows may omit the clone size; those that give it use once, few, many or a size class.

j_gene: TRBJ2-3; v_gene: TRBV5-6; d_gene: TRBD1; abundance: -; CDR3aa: CASSRWTGGNWGAHNTQYF; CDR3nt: TGTGCCAGCAGCCGCTGGACAGGGGGCAATTGGGGTGCACATAATACGCAGTATTTT
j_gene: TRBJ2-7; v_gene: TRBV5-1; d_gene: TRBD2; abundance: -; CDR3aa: CASSLASRLAGVSYEQYF; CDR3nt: TGCGCCAGCAGCTTGGCCTCGCGGCTAGCGGGGGTCTCCTACGAGCAGTACTTC
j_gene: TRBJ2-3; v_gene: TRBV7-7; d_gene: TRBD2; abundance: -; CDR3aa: CASSLGLAGVNTQYF; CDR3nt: TGTGCCAGCAGCTTAGGACTAGCGGGAGTGAATACGCAGTATTTT
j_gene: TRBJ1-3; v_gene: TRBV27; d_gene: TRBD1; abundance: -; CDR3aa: CASSSGGSGNTIYF; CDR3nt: TGTGCCAGCAGTTCAGGGGGCTCTGGAAACACCATATATTTT
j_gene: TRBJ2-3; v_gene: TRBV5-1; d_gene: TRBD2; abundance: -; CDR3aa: CASSLTPTGAGVTDTQYF; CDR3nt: TGCGCCAGCAGCTTGACGCCCACCGGAGCGGGGGTCACAGATACGCAGTATTTT
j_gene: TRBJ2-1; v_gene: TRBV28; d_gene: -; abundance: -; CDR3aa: CASGAHNYNEQFF; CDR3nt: TGTGCCAGCGGGGCCCATAACTACAATGAGCAGTTCTTC
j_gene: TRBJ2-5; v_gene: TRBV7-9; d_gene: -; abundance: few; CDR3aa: CASSLATGQETQYF; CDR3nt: TGTGCCAGCAGCTTAGCAACAGGACAAGAGACCCAGTACTTC
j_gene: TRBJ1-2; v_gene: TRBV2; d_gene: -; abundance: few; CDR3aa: CASSEGRGFGYTF; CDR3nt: TGTGCCAGCAGTGAGGGGAGGGGATTTGGCTACACCTTC
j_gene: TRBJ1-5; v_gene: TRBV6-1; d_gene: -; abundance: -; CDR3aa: CASTDSVSSSQPQHF; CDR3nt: TGTGCCAGCACCGACTCCGTTAGTAGTAGTCAGCCCCAGCATTTT
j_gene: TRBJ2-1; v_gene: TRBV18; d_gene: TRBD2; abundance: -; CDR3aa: CASSPPGGLQDEQFF; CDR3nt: TGTGCCAGCTCACCTCCCGGGGGGTTACAGGATGAGCAGTTCTTC
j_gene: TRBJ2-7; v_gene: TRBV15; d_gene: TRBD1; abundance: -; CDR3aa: CATSPTGDSYEQYF; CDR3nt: TGTGCCACCAGCCCCACAGGGGACTCCTACGAGCAGTACTTC
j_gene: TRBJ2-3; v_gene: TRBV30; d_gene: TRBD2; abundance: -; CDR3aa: CAWSVAGLAVPTQYF; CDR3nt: TGTGCCTGGAGTGTGGCGGGACTAGCGGTGCCTACGCAGTATTTT
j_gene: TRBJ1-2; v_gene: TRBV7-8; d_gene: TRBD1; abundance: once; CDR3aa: CASSWGIPGQATNYGYTF; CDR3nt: TGTGCCAGCAGCTGGGGGATCCCGGGACAGGCCACAAACTATGGCTACACCTTC
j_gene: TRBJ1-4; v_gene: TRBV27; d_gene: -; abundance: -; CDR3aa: CASSLSWTEEKLFF; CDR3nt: TGTGCCAGCAGTTTATCTTGGACAGAGGAAAAACTGTTTTTT
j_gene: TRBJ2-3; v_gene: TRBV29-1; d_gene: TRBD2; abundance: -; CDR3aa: CSVPRGTSTTDTQYF; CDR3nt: TGCAGCGTCCCCAGAGGGACTAGCACCACAGATACGCAGTATTTT
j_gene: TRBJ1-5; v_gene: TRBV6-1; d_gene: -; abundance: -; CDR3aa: CASSPSIAGDQPQHF; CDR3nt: TGTGCCAGCAGCCCGAGCATTGCGGGGGATCAGCCCCAGCATTTT
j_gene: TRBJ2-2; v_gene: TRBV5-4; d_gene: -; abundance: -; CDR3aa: CASSLASTLGGELFF; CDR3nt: TGTGCCAGCAGCTTGGCCTCGACCCTCGGGGGGGAGCTGTTTTTT
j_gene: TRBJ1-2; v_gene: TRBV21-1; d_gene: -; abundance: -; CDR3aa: CASSTRPGNYGYTF; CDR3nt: TGTGCCAGCAGCACCCGACCCGGGAACTATGGCTACACCTTC
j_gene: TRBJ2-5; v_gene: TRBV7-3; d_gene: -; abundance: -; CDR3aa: CASSEGGLETQYF; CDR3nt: TGTGCCAGCAGCGAGGGAGGTCTTGAGACCCAGTACTTC
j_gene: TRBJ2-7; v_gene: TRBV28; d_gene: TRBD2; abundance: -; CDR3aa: CASSSGSSYLYDEQYF; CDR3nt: TGTGCCAGCAGTAGCGGGAGCTCCTACCTCTACGACGAGCAGTACTTC
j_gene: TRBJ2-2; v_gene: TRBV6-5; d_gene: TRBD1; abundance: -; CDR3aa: CASSLQGALVTGELFF; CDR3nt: TGTGCCAGCAGTTTACAGGGGGCGCTGGTCACCGGGGAGCTGTTTTTT
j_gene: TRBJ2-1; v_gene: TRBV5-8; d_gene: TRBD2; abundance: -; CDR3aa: CASSLGTSGTLNEQFF; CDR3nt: TGTGCCAGCAGCTTGGGGACTAGCGGGACCCTCAATGAGCAGTTCTTC
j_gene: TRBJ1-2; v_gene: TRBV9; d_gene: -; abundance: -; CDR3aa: CASSVVFGGNYGYTF; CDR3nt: TGTGCCAGCAGCGTAGTCTTTGGGGGGAACTATGGCTACACCTTC
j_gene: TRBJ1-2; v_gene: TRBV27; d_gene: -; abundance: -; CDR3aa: CASSLWAGSYGYTF; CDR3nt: TGTGCCAGCAGTTTATGGGCGGGATCCTATGGCTACACCTTC
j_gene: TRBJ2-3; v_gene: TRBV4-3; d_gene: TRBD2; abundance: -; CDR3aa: CASSQEGLAGTDTQYF; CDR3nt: TGCGCCAGCAGCCAAGAAGGACTAGCGGGCACAGATACGCAGTATTTT
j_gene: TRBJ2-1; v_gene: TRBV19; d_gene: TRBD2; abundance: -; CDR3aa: CASRLAGGDNEQFF; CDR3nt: TGTGCCAGTAGACTAGCGGGAGGGGACAATGAGCAGTTCTTC
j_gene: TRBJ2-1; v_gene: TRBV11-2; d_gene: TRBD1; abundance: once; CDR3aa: CASSLGVPGQVNNEQFF; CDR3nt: TGTGCCAGCAGCTTAGGTGTTCCGGGACAGGTCAACAATGAGCAGTTCTTC
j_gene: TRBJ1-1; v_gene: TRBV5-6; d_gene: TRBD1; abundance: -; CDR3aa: CASSQGTGIQNTEAFF; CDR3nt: TGTGCCAGCAGCCAGGGGACAGGGATCCAGAACACTGAAGCTTTCTTT
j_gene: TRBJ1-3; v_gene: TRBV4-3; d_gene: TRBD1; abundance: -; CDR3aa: CASSQDLGTVSGNTIYF; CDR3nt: TGCGCCAGCAGCCAAGACCTAGGGACAGTCTCTGGAAACACCATATATTTT
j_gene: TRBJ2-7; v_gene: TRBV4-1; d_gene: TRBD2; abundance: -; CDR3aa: CASSQGRGGIYEQYF; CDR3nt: TGCGCCAGCAGCCAAGGCCGGGGGGGGATCTACGAGCAGTACTTC
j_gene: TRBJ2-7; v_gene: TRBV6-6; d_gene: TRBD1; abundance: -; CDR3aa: CASTRTGGSGEQYF; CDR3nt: TGTGCCAGCACACGGACAGGGGGCTCGGGCGAGCAGTACTTC
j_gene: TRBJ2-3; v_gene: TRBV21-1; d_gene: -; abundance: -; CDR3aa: CASPGRVAGIHADTQYF; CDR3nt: TGTGCCAGCCCAGGTAGGGTGGCGGGGATACACGCAGATACGCAGTATTTT
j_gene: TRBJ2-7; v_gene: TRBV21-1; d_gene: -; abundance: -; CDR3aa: CASSAYPGQGTSGPYEQYF; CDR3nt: TGTGCCAGCAGCGCCTATCCGGGACAGGGGACTAGCGGTCCCTACGAGCAGTACTTC
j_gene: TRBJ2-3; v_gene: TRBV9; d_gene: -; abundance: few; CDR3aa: CASSERTIRTDTQYF; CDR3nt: TGTGCCAGCAGCGAAAGGACAATTCGCACAGATACGCAGTATTTT
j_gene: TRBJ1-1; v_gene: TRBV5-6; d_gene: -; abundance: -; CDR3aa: CASSWGDSTEAFF; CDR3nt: TGTGCCAGCAGCTGGGGGGATAGCACTGAAGCTTTCTTT
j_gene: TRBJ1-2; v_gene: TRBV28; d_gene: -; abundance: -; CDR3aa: CASSLGAVSNYGYTF; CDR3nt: TGTGCCAGCAGTTTAGGCGCGGTTTCAAACTATGGCTACACCTTC
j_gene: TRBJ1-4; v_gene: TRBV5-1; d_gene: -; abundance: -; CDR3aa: CASSLGGESSEKLFF; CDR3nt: TGCGCCAGCAGCTTGGGGGGGGAGTCTAGCGAAAAACTGTTTTTT
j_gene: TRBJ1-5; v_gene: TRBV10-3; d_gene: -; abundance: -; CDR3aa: CAISEGGREPQHF; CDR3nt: TGTGCCATCAGTGAGGGAGGGCGGGAGCCCCAGCATTTT
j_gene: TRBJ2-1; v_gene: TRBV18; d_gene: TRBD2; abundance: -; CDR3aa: CASSLLAGGDNEQFF; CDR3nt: TGTGCCAGCTCACTTTTAGCGGGAGGGGACAATGAGCAGTTCTTC
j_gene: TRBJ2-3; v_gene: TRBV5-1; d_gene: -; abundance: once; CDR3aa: CASRDSYTDTQYF; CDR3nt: TGCGCCAGCAGGGACAGTTACACAGATACGCAGTATTTT
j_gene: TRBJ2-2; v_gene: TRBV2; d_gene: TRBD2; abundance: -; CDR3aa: CASSEAVGRGGELFF; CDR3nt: TGTGCCAGCAGTGAAGCTGTAGGGAGGGGCGGGGAGCTGTTTTTT
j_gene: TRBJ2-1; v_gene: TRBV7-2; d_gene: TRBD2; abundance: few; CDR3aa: CASAGGGVAAYNEQFF; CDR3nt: TGTGCCAGCGCGGGGGGGGGAGTAGCGGCCTACAATGAGCAGTTCTTC
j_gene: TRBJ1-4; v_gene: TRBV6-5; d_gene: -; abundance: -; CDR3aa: CASSYSMGVEKLFF; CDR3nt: TGTGCCAGCAGTTACTCAATGGGCGTCGAAAAACTGTTTTTT
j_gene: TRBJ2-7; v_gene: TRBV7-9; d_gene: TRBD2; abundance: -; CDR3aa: CASSLESSSGRVEQYF; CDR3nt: TGTGCCAGCAGCTTAGAGTCCTCTAGCGGGAGAGTCGAGCAGTACTTC
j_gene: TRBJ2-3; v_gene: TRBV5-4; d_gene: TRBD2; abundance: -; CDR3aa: CASRTGLGPDTQYF; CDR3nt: TGTGCCAGCAGAACTGGACTAGGGCCAGATACGCAGTATTTT
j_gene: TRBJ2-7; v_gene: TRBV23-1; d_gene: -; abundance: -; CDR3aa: CASSLDINPYEQYF; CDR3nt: TGCGCCAGCAGCCTGGACATAAACCCCTACGAGCAGTACTTC
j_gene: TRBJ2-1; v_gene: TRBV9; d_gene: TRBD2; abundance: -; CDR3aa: CASSVDLAVYNEQFF; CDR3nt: TGTGCCAGCAGCGTAGATCTAGCGGTATACAATGAGCAGTTCTTC
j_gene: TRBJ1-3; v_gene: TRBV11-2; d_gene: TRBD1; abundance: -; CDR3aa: CASSRTGAGPGNTIYF; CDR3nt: TGTGCCAGCAGCAGGACAGGAGCCGGGCCCGGAAACACCATATATTTT
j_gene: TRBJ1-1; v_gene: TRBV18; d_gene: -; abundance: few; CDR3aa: CASSPEIQQLGVDTEAFF; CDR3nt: TGTGCCAGCTCACCAGAGATTCAACAACTCGGGGTGGACACTGAAGCTTTCTTT
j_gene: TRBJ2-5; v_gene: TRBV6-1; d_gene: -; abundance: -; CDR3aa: CASSSTSRETQYF; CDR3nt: TGTGCCAGCAGTTCGACCTCTAGGGAGACCCAGTACTTC
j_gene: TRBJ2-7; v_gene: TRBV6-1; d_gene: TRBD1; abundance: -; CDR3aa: CASSPETTGGYEQYF; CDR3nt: TGTGCCAGCAGTCCCGAGACAACAGGGGGCTACGAGCAGTACTTC
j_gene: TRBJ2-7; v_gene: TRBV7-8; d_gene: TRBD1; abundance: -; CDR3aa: CASVDRGRYEQYF; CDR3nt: TGTGCCAGCGTGGACAGGGGGCGTTACGAGCAGTACTTC
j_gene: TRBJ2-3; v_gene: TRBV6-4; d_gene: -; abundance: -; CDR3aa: CASSDEGSTDTQYF; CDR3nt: TGTGCCAGCAGTGACGAGGGAAGCACAGATACGCAGTATTTT
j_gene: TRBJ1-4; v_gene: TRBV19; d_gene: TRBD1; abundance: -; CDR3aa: CATTGGTGSEKLFF; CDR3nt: TGTGCCACTACGGGGGGGACAGGGTCCGAAAAACTGTTTTTT